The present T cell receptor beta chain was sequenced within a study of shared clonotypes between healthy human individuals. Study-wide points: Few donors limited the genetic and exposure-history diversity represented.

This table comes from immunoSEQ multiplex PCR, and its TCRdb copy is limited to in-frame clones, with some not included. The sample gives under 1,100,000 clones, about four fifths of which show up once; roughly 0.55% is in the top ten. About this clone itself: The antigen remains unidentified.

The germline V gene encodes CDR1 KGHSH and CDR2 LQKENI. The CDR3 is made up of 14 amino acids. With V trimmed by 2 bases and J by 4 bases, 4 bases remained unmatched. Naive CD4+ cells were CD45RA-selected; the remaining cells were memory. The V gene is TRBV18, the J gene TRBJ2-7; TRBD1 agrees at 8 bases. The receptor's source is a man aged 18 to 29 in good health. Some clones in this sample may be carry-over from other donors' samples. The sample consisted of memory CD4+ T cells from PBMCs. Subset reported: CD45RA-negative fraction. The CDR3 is CASSPETGAYEQYF. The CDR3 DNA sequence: TGTGCCAGCTCACCAGAGACAGGGGCGTACGAGCAGTACTTC. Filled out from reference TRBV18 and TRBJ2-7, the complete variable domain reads NAGVMQNPRHLVRRRGQEARLRCSPMKGHSHVYWYRQLPEEGLKFMVYLQKENIIDESGMPKERFSAEFPKEGPSILRIQQVVRGDSAAYFCASSPETGAYEQYFGPGTRLTVT.